The TCR beta chain described here comes from a study of CD8 T cells in Susac syndrome. Sequencing of TCR beta drew on CD8+ and CD4+ T cells from blood. The multiple sclerosis controls consisted of treatment-naive patients with relapsing-remitting disease, either stable or active. TEMRA cells underwent FACS enrichment and CD8+ and CD4+ T cells underwent negative isolation. As for this clonotype: Sequence at one end of the junction differs from germline and may be a read error.

The length of the CDR3 is 9 residues. CDR1 SQVTM and CDR2 ANQGSEA come from the germline V gene. The RNA, roughly 0.45 to 1 ug, was put through reverse transcription using random hexamers. Amplification of the TCR beta CDR3 was carried out by immunoSEQ multiplex PCR, which spanned a total of 54 Vbeta and 13 Jbeta segments. From the immunoSEQ multiplex PCR reads, TCRdb called clonotypes with MiXCR, one entry per CDR3 protein. Here the sample spans about 300,000 distinct CDR3 sequences, approximately 91% being singletons. The TCR originated in a human donor with multiple sclerosis. V is TRBV29-1 and J is TRBJ2-5; D is ambiguous. Sample: CD8+ T cells from PBMCs. CDR3 nucleotides: TGCAGCGTTGGACGCTACCGGCACTTC. Protein: CSVGRYRHF.